The rows below give T cell receptor beta chains drawn from one sample of a study of patients and donors after allogeneic stem cell transplantation. TCRdb called the RT-PCR reads again in MiXCR, with one record for every CDR3 protein. The data contain around 200,000 distinct CDR3 sequences, 35% to 45% of them singletons. The sample taken for sequencing was blood, either unsorted or a sorted T cell fraction (not recorded which). These receptors were taken from a human donor who was either an allogeneic HSCT recipient or a stem cell or donor lymphocyte infusion donor (not recorded which). It is not recorded whose cells these are; they may come from a transplant donor. The CDR3 runs from the conserved cysteine through the conserved F or W.

j_call v_call cdr3_length cdr3_aa
TRBJ2-2 TRBV24-1 13 CATQGPRTGELFF
TRBJ1-6 TRBV12-3/TRBV12-4 14 CASTRDTYNSPLHF
TRBJ2-5 TRBV5-5 15 CASSPRTGGGETQYF
TRBJ1-1 TRBV12-3/TRBV12-4 13 CASSFGVRTEAFF
TRBJ1-2 TRBV4-1 17 CASSQEDSRLSNYGYTF
TRBJ1-1 TRBV6-2/TRBV6-3 15 CASSYPPAGRTEAFF
TRBJ1-6 TRBV10-3 15 CAISEQGQYNSPLHF
TRBJ2-7 TRBV10-3 13 CAISESTLYEQYF
TRBJ1-1 TRBV18 15 CASSPRIGDGTEAFF
TRBJ1-3 TRBV20-1 11 CSARRGNTIYF
TRBJ1-1 TRBV5-1 14 CASSAFMGNTEAFF
TRBJ1-4 TRBV7-2 14 CASSFRQGGEKLFF
TRBJ1-1 TRBV7-9 15 CASSLGTSMNTEAFF
TRBJ1-1 TRBV5-1 13 CASSSEVDTEAFF
TRBJ1-5 TRBV30 15 CAWSAGQAYNQPQHF
TRBJ2-5 TRBV6-6 14 CASSVGGSQETQYF
TRBJ1-2 TRBV10-3 11 CATRTGDGYTF
TRBJ1-2 TRBV28 14 CASSLERPFYGYTF
TRBJ2-3 TRBV28 14 CASTQQGVRDTQYF
TRBJ1-1 TRBV7-2 15 CASSLPFSGNTEAFF
TRBJ1-1 TRBV5-5 13 CASSFTGTPEAFF
TRBJ1-1 TRBV12-3/TRBV12-4 13 CASSLGGDTEAFF
TRBJ2-2 TRBV7-2 16 CASSFRTAVSTGELFF
TRBJ1-2 TRBV6-5 14 CASSSRGPGYGYTF
TRBJ2-5 TRBV18 14 CASSLGPLEETQYF
TRBJ1-2 TRBV5-4 14 CASKVPGPTYGYTF
TRBJ1-1 TRBV2 13 CASSEQGYTEAFF
TRBJ1-2 TRBV30 14 CAWSGGWRIRGYTF
TRBJ2-2 TRBV10-3 14 CAISTQGAPGELFF
TRBJ1-5 TRBV20-1 13 CSADRGPNQPQHF
TRBJ1-4 TRBV3-1 16 CASSQMGHTANEKLFF
TRBJ1-3 TRBV9 14 CASSVEGSGNTIYF
TRBJ1-5 TRBV15 17 CATSRSRGGRSNQPQHF
TRBJ1-1 TRBV12-3/TRBV12-4 14 CASREGILNTEAFF
TRBJ1-1 TRBV7-2 15 CASSSDRGWHTEAFF
TRBJ2-3 TRBV28 17 CASSRIAGGTNTDTQYF
TRBJ1-2 TRBV7-9 14 CASSLTEQAYGYTF
TRBJ2-1 TRBV5-1 16 CASSPPSSGSYNEQFF
TRBJ1-1 TRBV29-1 11 CSALDRAEAFF
TRBJ2-2 TRBV5-1 15 CASSRDREGTGELFF